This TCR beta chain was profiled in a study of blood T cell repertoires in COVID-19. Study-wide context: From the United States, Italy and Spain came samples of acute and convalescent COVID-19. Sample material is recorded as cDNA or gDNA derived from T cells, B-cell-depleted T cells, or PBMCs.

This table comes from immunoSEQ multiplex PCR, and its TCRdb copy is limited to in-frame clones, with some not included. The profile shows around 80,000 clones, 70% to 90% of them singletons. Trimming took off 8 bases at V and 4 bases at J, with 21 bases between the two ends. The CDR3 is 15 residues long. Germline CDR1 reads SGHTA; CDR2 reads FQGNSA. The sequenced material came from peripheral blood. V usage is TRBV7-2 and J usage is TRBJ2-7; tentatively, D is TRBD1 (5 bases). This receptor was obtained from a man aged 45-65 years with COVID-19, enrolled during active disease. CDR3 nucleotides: TGTGCCAGCGGGATTTCGGCAGGGCATCAGTACGAGCAGTACTTC. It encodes CASGISAGHQYEQYF.